The clone carrying this TCR beta chain occurred a few times. With random hexamers, about 0.5 to 1 ug RNA was reverse transcribed. Each CDR3 protein is one row after TCRdb ran MiXCR on the immunoSEQ multiplex PCR reads. The sample carries more than 150,000 distinct CDR3 sequences, around 90% recorded once. TCR beta sequences were obtained from blood CD8+ and CD4+ T cells. Germline V gene lookup returns CDR1 MGHDK and CDR2 SYGVNS. The CDR3 runs 14 residues. Trimming took off 0 bases at V and 5 bases at J, with 11 bases between the two ends. The source of the sample is a study of CD8 T cells in Susac syndrome.

This TCR derives from a human donor in good health. The V gene is TRBV25-1, the J gene TRBJ2-7; tentative D call: TRBD2 (6 bases). Material: CD4+ T cells from PBMCs. CDR3 region: CASSEYGGSDEQYF. The CDR3, as DNA: TGTGCCAGCAGTGAATATGGGGGGTCCGACGAGCAGTACTTC.